A selection of T cell receptor beta chains follows, all from one sample in a study of blood T cell repertoires in COVID-19. Repertoires were generated with immunoSEQ multiplex PCR, while TCRdb's copy carries only in-frame clones and drops some. The sample has fewer than 250,000 clones, over 70% seen once; the top ten hold under 3%. Sequenced: peripheral blood. The receptors derive from a man aged 50 to 59 with active or convalescent COVID-19. The conserved cysteine and the conserved F or W are not part of the CDR3 here.

V: TRBV30
CDR3: AWNLGQVNTEAF

V: TRBV7-2
CDR3: ASSSRTGEETQY

V: TRBV6-2/TRBV6-3
CDR3: ASSYATDSNHSYEQY

V: TRBV7-9
CDR3: ASSLDSLPDEQY

V: TRBV19
CDR3: ASSRRGGYEQY

V: TRBV18
CDR3: ASSRRDREKSANQPQH

V: TRBV13
CDR3: ASSLGTRTEAF

V: TRBV5-8
CDR3: ASSLYRGTYNEQF

V: TRBV5-4
CDR3: ASSLKQGPGNTIY

V: TRBV6-5
CDR3: ASSYSLAGAPEQY

V: TRBV27
CDR3: ASSSSGASGYT

V: TRBV24-1
CDR3: ATSDIGQRTDTQY

V: TRBV6-5
CDR3: ASTQGTNTGELF

V: TRBV6-5
CDR3: ASHDLPGTEAF

V: TRBV19
CDR3: ASRPTQGIQETQY

V: TRBV19
CDR3: ASSIPEVGTQY

V: TRBV28
CDR3: ASSLTPVGFEAF

V: TRBV29-1
CDR3: SVDRGAGGETQY

V: TRBV19
CDR3: ASSTAALVGNQPQH

V: TRBV7-2
CDR3: ASTLGRGVANTGELF

V: TRBV5-1
CDR3: ASRPTSAHASYEQY

V: TRBV5-6
CDR3: ASSFGVLNTEAF

V: TRBV21-1
CDR3: ASSRQGRTEAF

V: TRBV10-3
CDR3: ANREGPRLPQH

V: TRBV2
CDR3: ASRESTGGAGQPQH

V: TRBV19
CDR3: ASSLARGDRQY

V: TRBV27
CDR3: ASSLSGTAFFAYEQY

V: TRBV9
CDR3: ASSRDSNSNQPQH

V: TRBV7-2
CDR3: ASSRPGGTEAF

V: TRBV20-1
CDR3: IPSGYSGAF

V: TRBV6-5
CDR3: ASSSSQGANTEAF

V: TRBV11-1
CDR3: ASSSGTTTGELF

V: TRBV19
CDR3: ASSIDVAGDNEQF

V: TRBV25-1
CDR3: ASRSLGANSPLH

V: TRBV14
CDR3: ASSRGQNEKLF

V: TRBV4-3
CDR3: ASSRDRDTEAF

V: TRBV10-3
CDR3: AISTTPGQGAKNIQY

V: TRBV14
CDR3: ASSQDRGLNYGYT

V: TRBV28
CDR3: ASIYRGRGLITEAF

V: TRBV7-9
CDR3: ASSLAPSTGNTIY

V: TRBV5-1
CDR3: ASSLDRRALDEQF

V: TRBV6-5
CDR3: ASSNPGQGARGYT

V: TRBV9
CDR3: ASPRGPPYEQY

V: TRBV6-5
CDR3: ASSYSRDTQY

V: TRBV4-3
CDR3: ASSQRGRGVDNEQF

V: TRBV10-2
CDR3: ASSARETQY